This TCR beta chain was sequenced for a study of T cell repertoires in cytomegalovirus infection. Study at large: Indications of both CMV infection and matching HLA type were provided by public TCR beta signatures. Notes on the study in general: The ex vivo response was dominated by HLA-C-restricted CMV-specific TCR beta clonotypes.

TCRdb itself ran the reads through MiXCR, one entry per CDR3 protein. Here the sample spans hundreds of thousands of distinct CDR3 sequences, over 25% being singletons. This clonotype was counted a few times. Its matching antigen is unknown. Looked up from germline, CDR1 is MNHEY and CDR2 is SMNVEV (reference sequence). CDR3 length: 12 residues. V was pared by 7 bases and J by 6 bases, with 12 bases between. This TCR derives from a human donor in good health (CMV status not recorded). Some clones in this sample may be carry-over from other donors' samples. This sequence joins TRBV27 and TRBJ1-2, with D possibly TRBD1 on 6 matching bases. The specimen comprised cultured CD8+ T cells from PBMCs, sampled from culture after CMV antigen stimulation. The CDR3 nucleotides are TGTGCCAGCACCCGTCCAGGGGATGGCTACACCTTC. It is translated as CASTRPGDGYTF.